One and the same sample provided the 4 T cell receptor beta chains below, sequenced in a study of T cells in localized non-small cell lung cancer. Generated by immunoSEQ multiplex PCR, the TCRdb table keeps only in-frame clones and is missing some. The table shows over 70,000 clones, with about nine tenths occurring only once. This specimen consisted of PBMCs, obtained before any cancer treatment. The receptors derive from a woman aged 40-70 years with stage II squamous cell lung carcinoma.

The chain combines TRBV6-1 with TRBJ1-5, with D unresolved. CDR1 is MNHNS and CDR2 is SASEGT in the germline V gene. The CDR3 spans 15 residues. V lost 1 base and J lost 4, with 11 bases in between. This CDR3 is CASSEDGLGNQPQHF. The CDR3 DNA reads as TGTGCCAGCAGTGAAGACGGGTTAGGGAATCAGCCCCAGCATTTT.

The chain carries TRBV19 and TRBJ1-4; D remains ambiguous. The V end was cut by 1 base, the J end by 8 bases, with 11 bases between. This CDR3 region has 14 residues. Germline V gene data show CDR1 as LNHDA and CDR2 as SQIVND (reference sequence). Here the CDR3 reads CASSIGWNAEKLFF. DNA for the CDR3: TGTGCCAGTAGTATAGGCTGGAACGCCGAAAAACTGTTTTTT.

CDR3 nucleotide sequence: TGTGCCAGCTCACTCAAGGAGACTAGCGGGGCAGGCACAGATACGCAGTATTTT. Translation gives CASSLKETSGAGTDTQYF. V is TRBV18 and J is TRBJ2-3; 11 bases agree with TRBD2. Germline-derived CDR1 and CDR2 are KGHSH and LQKENI. The CDR3 has 18 amino acids. V trimming: 4 bases; J trimming: 1 base; junction bases outside the gene matches: 10. The whole variable domain, remainder taken from reference TRBV18 and TRBJ2-3, is NAGVMQNPRHLVRRRGQEARLRCSPMKGHSHVYWYRQLPEEGLKFMVYLQKENIIDESGMPKERFSAEFPKEGPSILRIQQVVRGDSAAYFCASSLKETSGAGTDTQYFGPGTRLTVL.

The V and J genes are TRBV7-8 and TRBJ2-5, with a possible D match to TRBD1 (6 bases). The CDR3 runs 16 residues. V lost 2 bases and J lost 0, with 13 bases in between. Germline CDR1 is SGHVS and CDR2 is FQNEAQ. Here the CDR3 DNA reads TGTGCCAGCAGCTTATCCACGAGGGGGTACCAAGAGACCCAGTACTTC. Its protein product is CASSLSTRGYQETQYF.